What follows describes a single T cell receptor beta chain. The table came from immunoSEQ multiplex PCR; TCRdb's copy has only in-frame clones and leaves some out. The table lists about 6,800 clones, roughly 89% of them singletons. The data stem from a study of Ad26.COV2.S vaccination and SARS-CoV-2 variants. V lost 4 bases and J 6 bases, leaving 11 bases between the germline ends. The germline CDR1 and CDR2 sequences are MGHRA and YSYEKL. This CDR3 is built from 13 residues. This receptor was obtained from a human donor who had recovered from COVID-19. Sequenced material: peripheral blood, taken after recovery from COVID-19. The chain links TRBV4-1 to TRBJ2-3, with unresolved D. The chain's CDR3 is CASSLQERDTQYF. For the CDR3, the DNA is TGCGCCAGCAGCCTTCAGGAGAGGGATACGCAGTATTTT.